Listed below are T cell receptor beta chains from one sample, sequenced in a study of T-cell reconstitution after alpha-beta-depleted transplantation in children. TCRdb redid the calling of the PCR reads with MiXCR, one entry per CDR3 protein. This sample has 90,000 to 100,000 distinct CDR3 sequences; around 22% occur once, and the top ten carry around 21%. The specimen was PBMCs, collected before TCRalphabeta/CD19-depleted stem cell transplant. These receptors came from a boy aged 2 to 9 with acute lymphoblastic leukemia, due to receive a stem cell transplant. Both conserved end residues are part of each CDR3. Fields, in order: J gene, V gene, clone size, CDR3 length, D gene, CDR3 protein, CDR3 DNA. D genes are given only for firm matches. Not all rows give a size; the values are once, few, many and, for expanded clones, a class.

>TRBJ1-5|TRBV6-1|many|14|.
CASRAFFGNQPQHF
TGTGCCAGCAGGGCGTTCTTCGGCAATCAGCCCCAGCATTTT
>TRBJ1-1|TRBV5-1|.|13|.
CASTRGERTEAFF
TGCGCCAGCACCCGGGGGGAGAGGACTGAAGCTTTCTTT
>TRBJ2-4|TRBV6-1|few|15|TRBD1
CASSASGQVLGIQYF
TGTGCCAGCAGCGCGAGTGGACAGGTCCTAGGCATTCAGTACTTC
>TRBJ2-2|TRBV12-3/TRBV12-4|.|17|.
CASTRGPPINRPGELFF
TGTGCCAGCACCCGAGGACCCCCTATTAACAGACCCGGGGAGCTGTTTTTT
>TRBJ2-3|TRBV12-3/TRBV12-4|.|17|.
CASSSGRIAEDPDTQYF
TGTGCCAGCAGTTCAGGACGTATAGCGGAGGATCCAGATACGCAGTATTTT
>TRBJ2-1|TRBV9|.|18|.
CASSVGIGVRGSYNEQFF
TGTGCCAGCAGCGTAGGGATCGGAGTCCGAGGCTCCTACAATGAGCAGTTCTTC
>TRBJ2-7|TRBV28|once|13|.
CASSLFGTYEQYF
TGTGCCAGCAGTTTATTCGGGACCTACGAGCAGTACTTC
>TRBJ2-3|TRBV12-3/TRBV12-4|.|15|TRBD2
CASSYLAEGPDTQYF
TGTGCCAGCAGCTATCTAGCGGAGGGGCCCGATACGCAGTATTTT
>TRBJ2-7|TRBV15|few|16|.
CATSRDLGGFSYEQYF
TGTGCCACCAGCAGAGATCTTGGGGGCTTCTCCTACGAGCAGTACTTC
>TRBJ1-2|TRBV29-1|many|11|TRBD1
CSVLTGGGYTF
TGCAGCGTGCTAACAGGGGGTGGCTACACCTTC
>TRBJ2-7|TRBV7-2|.|16|.
CASSLGRVISSYEQYF
TGTGCCAGCAGCTTAGGGCGGGTGATTAGCTCCTACGAGCAGTACTTC
>TRBJ2-7|TRBV5-1|.|15|.
CASSPDGRGSYEQYF
TGCGCCAGCAGCCCGGACGGCCGAGGGTCGTACGAGCAGTACTTC
>TRBJ1-1|TRBV5-1|.|15|.
CASSKKPAGDTEAFF
TGCGCCAGCAGCAAAAAACCGGCGGGGGACACTGAAGCTTTCTTT
>TRBJ2-7|TRBV15|.|15|TRBD2
CATSRGVAGTYEQYF
TGTGCCACCAGCAGAGGAGTAGCGGGGACCTACGAGCAGTACTTC
>TRBJ2-5|TRBV7-2|.|16|.
CGSTIHRDSLGETQYF
TGTGGCAGCACAATACACCGGGACTCCCTGGGGGAGACCCAGTACTTC
>TRBJ1-2|TRBV5-6|.|14|.
CASSYPRDFYGYTF
TGTGCCAGCAGCTATCCCAGGGACTTCTATGGCTACACCTTC
>TRBJ2-7|TRBV27|.|15|TRBD2
CATKLLAEGRNEQYF
TGTGCCACCAAACTCCTAGCGGAGGGGCGGAACGAGCAGTACTTC